The clone carrying this T cell receptor beta chain has a handful of counts. What it binds is unknown. These data are taken from a study of T-cell reconstitution after alpha-beta-depleted transplantation in children. Study-wide results and caveats: Elevated TCRbeta diversity at day 60 was traced, in some patients, to surviving recipient T cells and thymic progenitors. Reportedly, roughly two months post-transplant, alpha-beta T cells arose from several hundred expanded graft clones. Newly generated T cells supplied most T-cell counts and diversity one year post-transplant.

V dropped 4 bases and J dropped 8; count of bases not matched to a gene: 6. The length of the CDR3 is 13 residues. Germline V gene data show CDR1 as DFQATT and CDR2 as SNEGSKA (reference sequence). Researchers prepared the TCRbeta library using unique molecular identifiers, the study reports. TCRdb fed the PCR reads into MiXCR, producing one record per CDR3 protein. The sample lists 490,000 or so distinct CDR3 sequences, over 9.5% occurring once. This clonotype was sampled from a child aged 2-9 years with inherited bone marrow failure, due to receive a stem cell transplant. The V and J genes are TRBV20-1 and TRBJ2-3, with TRBD2 identical over 10 bases. Sequencing was performed on PBMCs, taken before TCRalphabeta/CD19-depleted stem cell transplant. CDR3: CSATSGRSGTQYF. The CDR3 DNA follows: TGCAGTGCTACTAGCGGGAGAAGTGGTACGCAGTATTTT.